Shown below are 26 T cell receptor beta chains from a single sample sequenced in a study of CD8 T cells in Susac syndrome. A quantity of 0.5 to 1 ug RNA underwent reverse transcription using random hexamers. TCRdb reprocessed the immunoSEQ multiplex PCR reads with MiXCR, giving one entry per CDR3 protein. The sample lists about 140,000 distinct CDR3 sequences, roughly 95% seen once, with 0.095% to 0.14% in the top ten. The sequenced sample was CD4+ T cells from PBMCs. The receptors were gathered from a human donor with multiple sclerosis.

The V and J genes are TRBV15 and TRBJ2-5; D gene ambiguous. V dropped 1 base and J dropped 5 bases, with 8 bases sitting between them. CDR1 LNHNV and CDR2 YYDKDF come from the germline V gene (reference sequence). The CDR3 contains 13 residues. Here the CDR3 DNA reads TGTGCCACCAGCAGAGGGTTGGAGGAGACCCAGTACTTC. As protein: CATSRGLEETQYF.

This clonotype was observed a few times. J is TRBJ2-7 and V is TRBV7-2, with 10 bases aligning to TRBD1. This CDR3 has 15 amino acids. Germline V gives CDR1 SGHTA, CDR2 FQGNSA. Trimming took 3 bases from V and 2 from J; bases not matched to a gene: 4. The CDR3, as DNA: TGTGCCAGCAGCTTGCGAGGGACAGGGGCCTACGAGCAGTACTTC. Translation: CASSLRGTGAYEQYF.

The chain couples TRBV5-4 to TRBJ2-7; TRBD2 matches 9 bases. The length of the CDR3 is 14 residues. Germline V gene lookup returns CDR1 SGHNT and CDR2 YYREEE (reference sequence). V was clipped by 7 bases and J by 0 bases; unmatched bases: 5. CDR3 amino acids: CASGHSGSSYEQYF. CDR3 bases: TGTGCCAGCGGACATAGCGGGAGCTCCTACGAGCAGTACTTC.

The chain is built from TRBV20-1 and TRBJ1-5; TRBD1 might be the D (6 bases). Germline V gives CDR1 DFQATT, CDR2 SNEGSKA (reference sequence). V was shortened by 3 bases and J by 6 bases, with 12 bases between the two germline ends. The CDR3 has 13 residues. This CDR3 is CSARSRGPQPQHF. The CDR3 DNA follows: TGCAGTGCTAGGAGCCGGGGGCCTCAGCCCCAGCATTTT.

The chain is built from TRBV5-1 and TRBJ2-3; unclear D gene. This CDR3 is built from 14 residues. V was trimmed by 4 bases and J by 0 bases, leaving 9 bases between them. The germline CDR1 and CDR2 sequences are SGHRS and YFSETQ. In DNA, the CDR3 is TGCGCCAGCAGCCACACGGACAGCACAGATACGCAGTATTTT. Its protein product is CASSHTDSTDTQYF. Variable domain in full (rest from reference TRBV5-1 and TRBJ2-3): KAGVTQTPRYLIKTRGQQVTLSCSPISGHRSVSWYQQTPGQGLQFLFEYFSETQRNKGNFPGRFSGRQFSNSRSEMNVSTLELGDSALYLCASSHTDSTDTQYFGPGTRLTVL.

This chain uses TRBV20-1 with TRBJ2-6; tentatively, D is TRBD2 (6 bases). The ends were cut back, 0 bases at V and 1 base at J, with 16 bases in the middle. Germline loops: CDR1 DFQATT, CDR2 SNEGSKA (reference sequence). The CDR3 consists of 18 residues. The CDR3 DNA follows: TGCAGTGCTAGAGATAGGTTAACTAGCTTGTCTGGGGCCAACGTCCTGACTTTC. Residues: CSARDRLTSLSGANVLTF.

This clonotype was counted a single time. The V call is TRBV20-1, the J call TRBJ2-3, with D tentatively TRBD2 (7 bases). Germline lookup yields CDR1 DFQATT and CDR2 SNEGSKA (reference sequence). The V end lost 7 bases, the J end lost 3 bases, and 14 bases lay between the germline ends. The CDR3 has 13 residues. DNA for the CDR3: TGCAGTGGTACGGGGGGCGGGACAGATACGCAGTATTTT. Protein product: CSGTGGGTDTQYF.

The CDR3 reads CSVSRGQETQYF. DNA of the CDR3: TGCAGCGTTAGCAGGGGGCAGGAGACCCAGTACTTC. The V gene is TRBV29-1, the J gene TRBJ2-5; 8 bases align to TRBD1. CDR1 and CDR2 (germline): SQVTM, ANQGSEA. The ends lost 5 bases at V and 5 bases at J; junction bases unmatched: 4. This CDR3 is 12 amino acids long.

This sequence joins TRBV27 and TRBJ2-6; possibly TRBD1 for D (6 bases). This CDR3 comprises 18 residues. V lost 2 bases, J lost 0 bases, and 14 bases lay in between. Germline V gives CDR1 MNHEY, CDR2 SMNVEV (reference sequence). The CDR3 nucleotides read TGTGCCAGCAGTTTAGAGGGCGGACAGAGCTCTGGGGCCAACGTCCTGACTTTC. This encodes CASSLEGGQSSGANVLTF.

The chain couples TRBV6-2 or TRBV6-3 to TRBJ2-1; 10 bases are shared with TRBD2. The trim removed 0 bases at V and 14 bases at J, leaving 13 bases unmatched. Germline CDR1 and CDR2: MNHEY and SVGEGT. The CDR3 extends over 16 amino acids. Written as DNA, the CDR3 is TGTGCCAGCAGTTACTCCGGGAGAAGCGGGGGGGGCTCGGAGTTCTTC. It translates to CASSYSGRSGGGSEFF.

The J gene is TRBJ2-5, the V gene TRBV6-2 or TRBV6-3; D is uncertain. Deletions cut 6 bases from V and 5 bases from J, with 10 bases between. The germline V gene has CDR1 MNHEY and CDR2 SVGEGT. The CDR3 loop spans 12 amino acids. The CDR3 nucleotides are TGTGCCAGCAGGAAGTCCGGGGAGACCCAGTACTTC. Translation: CASRKSGETQYF.

This chain uses TRBV12-3 or TRBV12-4 with TRBJ2-3; 16 nucleotides line up with TRBD2. Trimming at V came to 6 bases and at J to 5 bases, leaving 2 bases not matched to a gene. This CDR3 region has 15 residues. The CDR3 bases are TGTGCCAGCAGCGGGACTAGCGGGAGGGGAGATACGCAGTATTTT. Amino acids: CASSGTSGRGDTQYF.

The chain carries TRBV7-9 and TRBJ1-1; possibly TRBD1 for D (6 bases). V dropped 7 bases and J dropped 1 base, with 10 bases sitting between them. There are 13 residues in the CDR3. Germline lookup yields CDR1 SEHNR and CDR2 FQNEAQ (reference sequence). CDR3 in amino acids: CASTQGQNTEAFF. CDR3 DNA: TGTGCCAGCACCCAGGGACAGAACACTGAAGCTTTCTTT.

The chain combines TRBV3-1 with TRBJ2-7; TRBD2 is a possible D gene (6 bases). This CDR3 region has 17 residues. Germline V lookup: CDR1 LGHDT, CDR2 YNNKEL (reference sequence). With 4 bases removed from V and 1 base from J, the gap between germline ends came to 20 bases. CDR3 residues: CASSRASRGTLSYEQYF. As DNA, the CDR3 is TGTGCCAGCAGCCGGGCTAGTCGCGGGACTCTGTCCTACGAGCAGTACTTC.

V usage is TRBV20-1 and J usage is TRBJ2-3; no firm D call. In germline, CDR1 is DFQATT, CDR2 SNEGSKA (reference sequence). The CDR3 covers 10 residues. The ends were cut back, 3 bases at V and 6 bases at J, with 4 bases in the middle. This chain's CDR3 is CSASSDTQYF. The CDR3 nucleotides are TGCAGTGCTAGCTCGGATACGCAGTATTTT.

The chain links TRBV20-1 to TRBJ2-1; 8 bases map to TRBD2. Per the germline V gene, CDR1 is DFQATT and CDR2 is SNEGSKA (reference sequence). V dropped 6 bases and J dropped 8; count of bases not matched to a gene: 6. The CDR3 length is 12 residues. The CDR3 region has the DNA TGCAGTGCCCTAGGACTAGCCTATGAGCAGTTCTTC. This codes for CSALGLAYEQFF.

The chain employs TRBV20-1 and TRBJ1-2; D may be TRBD1 (5 bases). The V end was cut by 1 base, the J end by 3 bases, with 12 bases between. There are 14 residues in the CDR3. In germline, CDR1 is DFQATT, CDR2 SNEGSKA (reference sequence). CDR3 nucleotides: TGCAGTGCTAGAGGAGAAGGGACGTACTATGGCTACACCTTC. Translation: CSARGEGTYYGYTF.

The V and J genes are TRBV19 and TRBJ2-6, with D possibly TRBD2 on 5 matching bases. The CDR3 contains 17 residues. Germline V gene sequence: CDR1 LNHDA, CDR2 SQIVND (reference sequence). The germline V and J ends were trimmed by 3 bases and 2 bases, with 14 bases remaining between them. Here the CDR3 DNA reads TGTGCCAGTAGTATTCGAACGTTCGGGACTGGGGCCAACGTCCTGACTTTC. Its protein is CASSIRTFGTGANVLTF.

The chain uses TRBV20-1 and TRBJ2-7; tentative D call: TRBD2 (5 bases). Germline CDR1 and CDR2: DFQATT and SNEGSKA (reference sequence). The V end lost 5 bases, the J end lost 2 bases, and 19 bases lay between the germline ends. The CDR3 is made up of 15 amino acids. The CDR3 DNA reads as TGCAGTGCTCCCGATTCGGCCGGGGAAACCTACGAGCAGTACTTC. This codes for CSAPDSAGETYEQYF.

The chain combines TRBV20-1 with TRBJ1-5; 12 nucleotides align to TRBD1. CDR1 and CDR2 from the germline V gene are DFQATT and SNEGSKA (reference sequence). After removal of 6 bases from V and 6 bases from J, the junction contained 15 bases not matched to a gene. The CDR3 totals 17 residues. As DNA, the CDR3 is TGCAGTGCCTCCAGGGACAGGGGGCTAAAGCGGGGTCAGCCCCAGCATTTT. Amino acid sequence: CSASRDRGLKRGQPQHF.

The chain is built from TRBV3-1 and TRBJ1-2, with D maybe TRBD1 (6 bases). Looked up from germline, CDR1 is LGHDT and CDR2 is YNNKEL (reference sequence). V was clipped by 1 base and J by 5 bases, with 11 bases between them. This CDR3 has 14 amino acids. The CDR3 DNA reads as TGTGCCAGCAGCCAAGGCGACAGGCTTTATGGCTACACCTTC. It codes for CASSQGDRLYGYTF.

This clonotype was observed once. CDR3 amino acids: CASSPRTSGSNEQFF. CDR3 in DNA: TGCGCCAGCAGCCCCCGGACTAGCGGGTCCAATGAGCAGTTCTTC. V usage is TRBV4-1 and J usage is TRBJ2-1; 11 bases map to TRBD2. CDR1 is MGHRA and CDR2 is YSYEKL in the germline V gene. V was clipped by 4 bases and J by 6 bases; unmatched bases: 5. The CDR3 is made up of 15 amino acids.

This sequence joins TRBV20-1 and TRBJ1-6, with no clear D. The CDR3 is 13 amino acids. Germline lookup yields CDR1 DFQATT and CDR2 SNEGSKA (reference sequence). V shed 3 bases and J shed 10 bases, with 13 bases lying between them. CDR3 in amino acids: CSARGGGLSPLHF. The DNA for the CDR3 is TGCAGTGCTAGGGGTGGAGGTTTGTCACCCCTCCACTTT.

The CDR3 spells CASSTRDSSEAFF. In nucleotides, the CDR3 is TGTGCCAGCAGCACCCGGGACAGCTCTGAAGCTTTCTTT. J is TRBJ1-1 and V is TRBV11-3, with 7 nucleotides matching TRBD1. The CDR3 is made up of 13 amino acids. Per germline, CDR1 SGHNT and CDR2 YENEEA. J was trimmed by 6 bases and V by 5 bases; bases with no gene match: 6. The variable domain in full, completed from reference TRBV11-3 and TRBJ1-1, reads EAGVVQSPRYKIIEKKQPVAFWCNPISGHNTLYWYLQNLGQGPELLIRYENEEAVDDSQLPKDRFSAERLKGVDSTLKIQPAELGDSAVYLCASSTRDSSEAFFGQGTRLTVV.

V and J are TRBV12-3 or TRBV12-4 and TRBJ2-6; D perhaps matches TRBD2 (5 bases). The CDR3 is 15 amino acids. The germline V and J ends were trimmed by 1 base and 5 bases, with 9 bases remaining between them. The CDR3 protein is CASSLGGRRANVLTF. CDR3 coding DNA: TGTGCCAGCAGTTTAGGAGGGAGAAGGGCCAACGTCCTGACTTTC.

The table lists this clonotype with a count of one. Here the CDR3 DNA reads TGTGCCAGCAGCCGTCTAGGAGGCAATCAGCCCCAGCATTTT. This gives the protein CASSRLGGNQPQHF. The chain joins TRBV28 to TRBJ1-5, with D unclear. V was cut by 6 bases and J by 2 bases, with 11 bases left in between. The germline V gene encodes CDR1 MDHEN and CDR2 SYDVKM. This CDR3 has 14 residues.